Each of the 25 T cell receptor beta chains below was sequenced from the same sample in a study of CD8 T cells in ankylosing spondylitis. TCRdb re-analysed the 5' RACE reads in MiXCR, keeping a single row per CDR3 protein. The sample records approximately 140,000 distinct CDR3 sequences, over 7% being singletons. Sample: blood, either unsorted or a sorted T cell fraction (not recorded which). Every receptor here comes from a male donor with ankylosing spondylitis or in good health (not recorded which).

There are many counts of this clonotype. V is TRBV11-2 and J is TRBJ2-3; unclear D gene. The germline CDR1 and CDR2 sequences are SGHAT and FQNNGV. The CDR3 sequence is 12 residues long. Trimming took 5 bases from V and 4 from J, leaving 7 bases between them. The CDR3 nucleotides are TGTGCCAGCAGCGCTTTAGCAGATACGCAGTATTTT. Translated: CASSALADTQYF.

The V call is TRBV5-1, the J call TRBJ1-1; 7 bases agree with TRBD1. Germline CDR1 and CDR2: SGHRS and YFSETQ. The CDR3 runs 14 residues. The V and J ends lost 2 bases and 4 bases, in that order; junction bases with no gene match: 5. The CDR3 reads CASSLDRVVTEAFF. The CDR3 DNA reads as TGCGCCAGCAGCTTAGACAGGGTGGTCACTGAAGCTTTCTTT.

This clonotype was seen repeatedly, ten times or more. The chain uses TRBV3-1 and TRBJ2-3; D gene unclear. The germline V gene has CDR1 LGHDT and CDR2 YNNKEL (reference sequence). The CDR3 contains 12 residues. Deletions cut 5 bases from V and 5 bases from J, with 8 bases between. Written as DNA, the CDR3 is TGTGCCAGCAGCACACACCGAGATACGCAGTATTTT. Translation: CASSTHRDTQYF.

The J gene is TRBJ1-2, the V gene TRBV7-2, with D uncertain. Germline CDR1 SGHTA, CDR2 FQGNSA. Trimming removed 7 bases from V and 7 bases from J, with 16 bases in between. This CDR3 region has 13 residues. The CDR3 region is CASTLLESLGYTF. CDR3 bases: TGTGCCAGCACCCTTCTGGAGAGTCTTGGCTACACCTTC.

This clonotype was detected ten times or more. As DNA, the CDR3 is TGTGCCAGCAGTCCGATGGACGCGGATGAGCAGTTCTTC. It encodes CASSPMDADEQFF. The chain uses TRBV12-3 or TRBV12-4 and TRBJ2-1; no firm D call. The CDR3 consists of 13 residues. Trimming left V 5 bases short and J 8 bases short, with 13 bases between.

Turning to this clonotype: A much larger clone sits a single nucleotide away, making a read error possible. The V gene is TRBV14, the J gene TRBJ2-2, with no clear D. The CDR3 is 13 residues long. Per the germline V gene, CDR1 is SGHDN and CDR2 is FVKESK. The CDR3 DNA follows: TGTGCCACCAGCTATTTAGTTACCGGGGAGCTGTTTTTT. Its translation is CATSYLVTGELFF. The variable domain in full, completed from reference TRBV14 and TRBJ2-2, reads EAGVTQFPSHSVIEKGQTVTLRCDPISGHDNLYWYRRVMGKEIKFLLHFVKESKQDESGMPNNRFLAERTGGTYSTLKVQPAELEDSGVYFCATSYLVTGELFFGEGSRLTVL.

This clonotype has just a few counts. The chain has TRBV2 and TRBJ2-2; no clear D gene. V lost 3 bases to trimming and J lost 7 bases, with 12 bases between them. This CDR3 has 14 amino acids. Germline V gene sequence: CDR1 SNHLY, CDR2 FYNNEI. CDR3 sequence: CASSETWALGELFF. CDR3 DNA sequence: TGTGCCAGCAGTGAGACTTGGGCGCTCGGGGAGCTGTTTTTT. Full variable domain (missing parts from reference TRBV2 and TRBJ2-2): EPEVTQTPSHQVTQMGQEVILRCVPISNHLYFYWYRQILGQKVEFLVSFYNNEISEKSEIFDDQFSVERPDGSNFTLKIRSTKLEDSAMYFCASSETWALGELFFGEGSRLTVL.

This clonotype was seen at least ten times. J is TRBJ2-1 and V is TRBV4-1; 10 bases align to TRBD2. J gave up 5 bases and V 0 bases, and 4 bases lay outside the gene matches. The CDR3 has 16 residues. Germline V gene data show CDR1 as MGHRA and CDR2 as YSYEKL. The CDR3 coding sequence is TGCGCCAGCAGCCAAGATGGGACTAGCGAAAACAATGAGCAGTTCTTC. Amino acids: CASSQDGTSENNEQFF.

As DNA, the CDR3 is TGCGCCAGCAGCCAAGAGACTAGCTTCTACGAGCAGTACTTC. Its translation is CASSQETSFYEQYF. J is TRBJ2-7 and V is TRBV4-3, with 7 bases lining up with TRBD2. V was pared by 0 bases and J by 3 bases, with 2 bases of the junction left unmatched. Germline V gene data show CDR1 as LGHNA and CDR2 as YSLEER. The CDR3 extends over 14 amino acids.

This clonotype came up many times. The J gene is TRBJ2-2, the V gene TRBV6-4; D is uncertain. V was trimmed by 3 bases and J by 5 bases, leaving 7 bases between them. Germline V gives CDR1 MRHNA, CDR2 SNTAGT. The CDR3 has 13 amino acids. For the CDR3, the DNA is TGTGCCAGCAGTGAAAAGGGTACCGGGGAGCTGTTTTTT. Its protein product is CASSEKGTGELFF.

The table lists this clonotype with many counts. The chain links TRBV20-1 to TRBJ1-1, with D unresolved. Germline V gene lookup returns CDR1 DFQATT and CDR2 SNEGSKA (reference sequence). V was cut by 1 base and J by 4 bases, with 16 bases left in between. The CDR3 is 15 amino acids. The CDR3 spells CSARAAGADTTEAFF. Here the CDR3 DNA reads TGCAGTGCTAGAGCAGCGGGCGCCGACACCACTGAAGCTTTCTTT.

This clonotype was seen a handful of times. The chain employs TRBV18 and TRBJ2-1, with TRBD2 identical over 9 bases. Trimming removed 3 bases from V and 3 bases from J; junction bases left unmatched: 9. Germline V gene data show CDR1 as KGHSH and CDR2 as LQKENI. The CDR3 is 17 residues long. DNA of the CDR3: TGTGCCAGCTCACCTGGGGTAGCGGGAGAGAACTACAATGAGCAGTTCTTC. This sequence encodes CASSPGVAGENYNEQFF.

This clonotype was detected ten times or more. The chain employs TRBV7-2 and TRBJ2-7; 9 nucleotides agree with TRBD1. This CDR3 has 15 amino acids. CDR1 and CDR2 from the germline V gene are SGHTA and FQGNSA. J lost 3 bases, V lost 5 bases, and 8 bases had no gene match. The CDR3 DNA follows: TGTGCCAGCAGCGAGAAGGGACAGGGTAACTACGAGCAGTACTTC. Translation gives CASSEKGQGNYEQYF.

This clonotype was observed a few times. The chain carries TRBV12-3 or TRBV12-4 and TRBJ1-1; weak D call: TRBD1 (6 bases). V was cut by 5 bases and J by 4 bases, with 8 bases left in between. The CDR3 loop spans 12 amino acids. DNA of the CDR3: TGTGCCAGCAGTCGACAGGCCACTGAAGCTTTCTTT. Translation gives CASSRQATEAFF.

This clonotype was observed at least ten times. The chain combines TRBV12-3 or TRBV12-4 with TRBJ1-2; D gene ambiguous. V was shortened by 5 bases and J by 0 bases, with 4 bases between the two germline ends. This CDR3 comprises 12 residues. The CDR3 sequence is CASSQTNYGYTF. The CDR3 region has the DNA TGTGCCAGCAGTCAAACTAACTATGGCTACACCTTC.

This clonotype was seen more than once but under ten times. CDR3 protein: CSPRGAGVGTDTQYF. Written as DNA, the CDR3 is TGCAGTCCCCGAGGGGCGGGAGTTGGCACAGATACGCAGTATTTT. V usage is TRBV20-1 and J usage is TRBJ2-3; TRBD2 matches at 7 bases. Germline V gene lookup returns CDR1 DFQATT and CDR2 SNEGSKA (reference sequence). V gave up 8 bases and J gave up 1 base; unmatched junction bases: 12. This CDR3 comprises 15 residues.

This clonotype was seen a few times. V usage is TRBV15 and J usage is TRBJ2-7; 9 bases are shared with TRBD1. CDR3 length: 14 residues. CDR1 LNHNV and CDR2 YYDKDF come from the germline V gene (reference sequence). Trimming at V came to 3 bases and at J to 2 bases, leaving 2 bases not matched to a gene. The CDR3 bases are TGTGCCACCAGCAGGGACAGGGGTGCCTACGAGCAGTACTTC. Translated: CATSRDRGAYEQYF.

This clonotype showed up many times. This sequence joins TRBV29-1 and TRBJ2-3; D might be TRBD1 or TRBD2, each matching 5 bases. The CDR3 has 15 amino acids. The germline CDR1 and CDR2 sequences are SQVTM and ANQGSEA. V was pared by 8 bases and J by 2 bases, with 20 bases between. For the CDR3, the DNA is TGCAGCTCCGGGGCCCTACACCTTGACACAGATACGCAGTATTTT. This encodes CSSGALHLDTDTQYF.

This clonotype was found many times. This chain joins TRBV4-3 and TRBJ2-2, with TRBD2 matching 7 bases. Germline V gene lookup returns CDR1 LGHNA and CDR2 YSLEER. J lost 6 bases, V lost 0 bases, and 7 bases had no gene match. The CDR3 is made up of 16 amino acids. The CDR3 region is CASSQEGLAVPGELFF. The CDR3 DNA reads TGCGCCAGCAGCCAAGAAGGCCTAGCGGTTCCCGGGGAGCTGTTTTTT.

This clonotype was seen at least ten times. J is TRBJ1-3 and V is TRBV5-1; D call uncertain. Germline V gives CDR1 SGHRS, CDR2 YFSETQ. The CDR3 runs to 14 residues. Trimming took off 0 bases at V and 3 bases at J, with 7 bases between the two ends. CDR3 DNA: TGCGCCAGCAGCTTGGGATACATTGGAAACACCATATATTTT. Translation: CASSLGYIGNTIYF.

The CDR3 loop is CASSLYGPGAGANVLTF. CDR3 in DNA: TGTGCCAGCAGTTTATACGGCCCCGGGGCTGGGGCCAACGTCCTGACTTTC. The V and J genes are TRBV12-3 or TRBV12-4 and TRBJ2-6, with D perhaps matching TRBD2 (5 bases). V lost 2 bases and J 2 bases, leaving 13 bases between the germline ends. CDR3 length: 17 amino acids.

This clonotype was detected only once. J is TRBJ1-5 and V is TRBV28, with 8 nucleotides matching TRBD1. The CDR3 has 18 residues. The V segment lost 3 bases and the J segment 0 bases; nucleotides outside the gene matches: 10. Germline lookup yields CDR1 MDHEN and CDR2 SYDVKM. Here the CDR3 DNA reads TGTGCCAGCAGTTTTCCGGGACAGGAAACTTATAGCAATCAGCCCCAGCATTTT. Translation gives CASSFPGQETYSNQPQHF.

A few counts support this clonotype. The chain has TRBV7-2 and TRBJ2-5; 7 bases align to TRBD2. The CDR3 has 15 residues. V lost 6 bases, J lost 2 bases, and 9 bases stayed unmatched. Germline lookup yields CDR1 SGHTA and CDR2 FQGNSA. DNA of the CDR3: TGTGCCAGCAGTCTCCGGACCGGGGGGCAAGAGACCCAGTACTTC. Protein: CASSLRTGGQETQYF.

This clonotype was seen at least ten times. The CDR3 reads CASSPGLAGIAIYEQYF. The CDR3 nucleotides are TGCGCCAGCAGCCCCGGACTAGCGGGGATAGCTATCTACGAGCAGTACTTC. V usage is TRBV5-1 and J usage is TRBJ2-7; 12 bases align to TRBD2. Trimming removed 4 bases from V and 3 bases from J; junction bases left unmatched: 11. The CDR3 is made up of 17 amino acids. Germline V lookup: CDR1 SGHRS, CDR2 YFSETQ.

The rearrangement joins TRBV13 to TRBJ2-1; 8 positions match TRBD1. Looked up from germline, CDR1 is PRHDT and CDR2 is FYEKMQ (reference sequence). V shed 6 bases and J 8 bases; nucleotides not matched to a gene: 12. This CDR3 comprises 15 residues. The CDR3: CASRILGQGAYEQFF. CDR3 DNA: TGTGCCAGCAGGATCCTAGGGCAGGGGGCCTATGAGCAGTTCTTC. The entire variable domain, with the rest obtained from reference TRBV13 and TRBJ2-1, is as follows: AAGVIQSPRHLIKEKRETATLKCYPIPRHDTVYWYQQGPGQDPQFLISFYEKMQSDKGSIPDRFSAQQFSDYHSELNMSSLELGDSALYFCASRILGQGAYEQFFGPGTRLTVL.